This T cell receptor (beta chain) stems from a study of T cell repertoires in cytomegalovirus infection. Overall study: Public TCR beta signature analysis indicated the presence of both CMV infection and matching HLA type.

The CDR3 spans 15 residues. The V gene lost 7 bases and the J gene lost 4 bases, with 18 bases spanning the gap. This clonotype was seen at least ten times. TCRdb redid the calling of the reads with MiXCR, one entry per CDR3 protein. The table records nearly 550,000 distinct CDR3 sequences, 16% of them present only once. The sequence derives from a human donor in good health (CMV status not recorded). Some clones in this sample may be carry-over from other donors' samples. J is TRBJ2-3 and V is TRBV12-3 or TRBV12-4; either TRBD1 or TRBD2 may fit D (5 bases each). The sequencing sample was made of CD8+ T cells from PBMCs. The CDR3 loop reads CASTRFGGAPDTQYF. The DNA of the CDR3 is TGTGCCAGCACACGTTTTGGGGGAGCCCCAGATACGCAGTATTTT.